The entry below describes one T cell receptor (beta chain). What it recognizes is unknown. This entry comes from a study of graft-versus-host responses after intestinal transplantation. The overall study: Recipients underwent multivisceral, liver-intestinal, or isolated intestinal transplants. Once they had received anti-thymocyte globulin induction, all recipients took tacrolimus and steroids for approximately 3 years. Study-wide results and caveats: Declines in HvG clones occurring early post-transplant were associated with peak circulating GvH clone levels. GvH clones surfaced in recipient marrow, some emerging earlier in ileum or blood.

Profiled with immunoSEQ multiplex PCR; TCRdb holds only in-frame clones, not every one. The table lists around 90,000 clones, just under 95% of them singletons, with around 1.1% in the top ten. Looked up from germline, CDR1 is MNHEY and CDR2 is SVGAGI. The CDR3 runs to 14 residues. Trimming cost V 6 bases and J 3 bases; bases outside gene matches: 5. This receptor was taken from a human donor who was the organ donor for an intestinal transplant. The specimen was unstimulated CD8+ T cells sorted from spleen or lymph node cells, collected before transplant. The chain has TRBV6-5 and TRBJ1-2; 9 nucleotides match TRBD1. CDR3 sequence reads: CASRGTGQHYGYTF. The CDR3 region has the DNA TGTGCCAGCAGAGGGACAGGGCAGCACTATGGCTACACCTTC.